Each of the 27 T cell receptor beta chains below was sequenced from the same sample in a study of response to subunit inactivated influenza vaccine. TCRdb independently ran MiXCR on the RT-PCR reads; one entry per CDR3 protein. The data show 750,000 to 850,000 distinct CDR3 sequences, with roughly 18% seen just once and roughly 11% held by the top ten. The material was PBMCs from blood, obtained 4 to 6 days after vaccination. The source of these receptors is a man aged 45-60 years who received an inactivated influenza vaccine.

This chain uses TRBV29-1 with TRBJ2-1, with 8 bases matching TRBD2. Trimming at V came to 6 bases and at J to 0 bases, leaving 10 bases not matched to a gene. The germline CDR1 and CDR2 sequences are SQVTM and ANQGSEA. This CDR3 is 16 amino acids long. The DNA for the CDR3 is TGCAGCGTCGTTAGGGCCGGGGGGGCCTCCTACAATGAGCAGTTCTTC. It codes for CSVVRAGGASYNEQFF.

The chain recombines TRBV24-1 with TRBJ2-7; D uncertain. The V gene lost 2 bases and the J gene lost 2 bases, with 9 bases spanning the gap. Germline CDR1 and CDR2: KGHDR and SFDVKD. The CDR3 sequence is 14 residues long. CDR3 coding DNA: TGTGCCACCAGTGATTCGGGCACCACCTACGAGCAGTACTTC. This encodes CATSDSGTTYEQYF.

Only a few counts were recorded for this clonotype. The chain is built from TRBV9 and TRBJ2-1; D ambiguous. Between the trimmed V and J ends, which lost 2 bases and 3 bases, there was a span of 6 bases. This CDR3 region has 13 residues. The V gene's germline CDR1 is SGDLS and CDR2 YYNGEE. The CDR3 reads CASSVAHYNEQFF. CDR3 nucleotides: TGTGCCAGCAGCGTGGCTCACTACAATGAGCAGTTCTTC.

V and J are TRBV15 and TRBJ2-7; maybe TRBD1 (6 bases). V lost 3 bases, J lost 5 bases, and 11 bases lay in between. Germline assignment: CDR1 LNHNV and CDR2 YYDKDF (reference sequence). The CDR3 extends over 13 amino acids. The CDR3 sequence is CATSRGALNEQYF. CDR3 nucleotide sequence: TGTGCCACCAGCAGGGGGGCCCTGAACGAGCAGTACTTC.

The rearrangement joins TRBV6-1 to TRBJ2-2, with 7 bases that match TRBD2. This CDR3 comprises 16 residues. The germline V gene encodes CDR1 MNHNS and CDR2 SASEGT. J lost 6 bases, V lost 6 bases, and 13 bases had no gene match. The CDR3 nucleotides are TGTGCCAGCAGCCCCCCGTGGGAGGGACGTCCCGGGGAGCTGTTTTTT. Translating it yields CASSPPWEGRPGELFF.

The table lists this clonotype with a few counts. The J gene is TRBJ2-2, the V gene TRBV7-3; 7 nucleotides match TRBD2. V was clipped by 5 bases and J by 8 bases; unmatched bases: 5. The V gene's germline CDR1 is SGHTA and CDR2 FQGTGA. The CDR3 sequence is 13 residues long. DNA for the CDR3: TGTGCCAGCAGCCCTAGGGGACTAGGGGAGCTGTTTTTT. Its translation is CASSPRGLGELFF.

This clonotype was seen repeatedly, ten times or more. The chain is built from TRBV6-2 or TRBV6-3 and TRBJ1-5, with D hard to call. CDR3 length equals 13 residues. With 4 bases removed from V and 4 bases from J, the gap between germline ends came to 8 bases. Germline V gene sequence: CDR1 MNHEY, CDR2 SVGEGT. CDR3 residues: CASSLRPNQPQHF. DNA for the CDR3: TGTGCCAGCAGTTTACGGCCAAATCAGCCCCAGCATTTT.

The V call is TRBV5-1, the J call TRBJ1-2; D is possibly TRBD1 (5 bases). This CDR3 has 13 residues. V was pared by 2 bases and J by 7 bases, with 12 bases between. Germline CDR1 and CDR2: SGHRS and YFSETQ. CDR3 bases: TGCGCCAGCAGCTTTTTGGGGGATTCTGGCTACACCTTC. Residues: CASSFLGDSGYTF.

This clonotype was recorded many times. An end of the junction does not agree with germline; a read error may underlie this. The chain joins TRBV5-6 to TRBJ2-3; 7 nucleotides line up with TRBD2. This CDR3 has 14 residues. CDR1 is SGHDT, CDR2 YYEEEE, per germline. CDR3 residues: CASSLGGITDTQYF. CDR3 DNA sequence: TGCGCCAGCAGCTTGGGAGGGATCACAGATACGCAGTATTTT.

This clonotype appeared many times. The V call is TRBV28, the J call TRBJ2-7; TRBD1 agrees at 8 bases. CDR3 size: 14 residues. J gave up 7 bases and V 5 bases, and 10 bases lay outside the gene matches. Germline V gene lookup returns CDR1 MDHEN and CDR2 SYDVKM. The CDR3 DNA follows: TGTGCCAGCAGTCCGACAGGGGAGGCGAGGGAGCAGTACTTC. Its translation is CASSPTGEAREQYF.

This chain uses TRBV29-1 with TRBJ2-1, with TRBD1 matching over 7 bases. Germline V lookup: CDR1 SQVTM, CDR2 ANQGSEA. This CDR3 comprises 14 residues. With V trimmed by 3 bases and J by 6 bases, 8 bases remained unmatched. CDR3 sequence: CSVEIDRVGNEQFF. As DNA, the CDR3 is TGCAGCGTTGAGATTGACAGGGTAGGCAATGAGCAGTTCTTC.

This clonotype has a handful of counts. In DNA, the CDR3 is TGCAGTGCTAGCACACCGGGAATTTCCTACGAGCAGTACTTC. Amino acids: CSASTPGISYEQYF. The genes are TRBV20-1 and TRBJ2-7, with D maybe TRBD2 (5 bases). Germline V gives CDR1 DFQATT, CDR2 SNEGSKA (reference sequence). The ends were cut back, 3 bases at V and 1 base at J, with 13 bases in the middle. The CDR3 runs to 14 residues.

This clonotype was recorded a few times. The chain couples TRBV11-2 to TRBJ2-1; D possibly uses TRBD1 or TRBD2 (6 bases each). Trimming removed 5 bases from V and 0 bases from J, with 20 bases in between. Germline CDR1 and CDR2: SGHAT and FQNNGV. CDR3 length equals 18 residues. Here the CDR3 DNA reads TGTGCCAGCAGCATATTATCGGGGGCCAAACCCTCCTACAATGAGCAGTTCTTC. It yields the protein CASSILSGAKPSYNEQFF.

The chain joins TRBV29-1 to TRBJ2-3; possibly TRBD1 or TRBD2 for D (5 bases each). This CDR3 comprises 14 residues. Looked up from germline, CDR1 is SQVTM and CDR2 is ANQGSEA. The germline V and J ends were trimmed by 4 bases and 0 bases, with 11 bases remaining between them. The CDR3 DNA reads TGCAGCGTTGCCGGGACGCTAAGCACAGATACGCAGTATTTT. Its translation is CSVAGTLSTDTQYF.

The table lists this clonotype with a few counts. The chain combines TRBV30 with TRBJ2-1; TRBD1 matches at 10 bases. V lost 1 base to trimming and J lost 6 bases; unmatched junction nucleotides: 6. The germline CDR1 and CDR2 sequences are GTSNPN and SVGIG (reference sequence). CDR3 size: 15 residues. The CDR3 is CAWSGLWDRGNEQFF. The CDR3 region has the DNA TGTGCCTGGAGTGGACTTTGGGACAGGGGCAATGAGCAGTTCTTC.

The chain links TRBV5-1 to TRBJ2-3; 12 bases align to TRBD2. J was trimmed by 4 bases and V by 4 bases; bases with no gene match: 7. The CDR3 length is 16 residues. Germline CDR1 and CDR2: SGHRS and YFSETQ. The CDR3 bases are TGCGCCAGCAGCAGGGAGCCTAGCGGGGGGGCAGATACGCAGTATTTT. It specifies CASSREPSGGADTQYF.

This clonotype was counted a few times. The chain combines TRBV4-3 with TRBJ2-3; unclear D gene. The CDR3 spans 13 residues. Trimming removed 0 bases from V and 4 bases from J, with 5 bases in between. CDR1 and CDR2 (germline): LGHNA, YSLEER. This chain's CDR3 is CASSQDVADTQYF. CDR3 DNA sequence: TGCGCCAGCAGCCAAGATGTAGCAGATACGCAGTATTTT.

The J gene is TRBJ2-1, the V gene TRBV6-2 or TRBV6-3; D is ambiguous. There are 14 residues in the CDR3. The ends were cut back, 7 bases at V and 1 base at J, with 11 bases in the middle. Germline CDR1 is MNHEY and CDR2 is SVGEGT. CDR3 in DNA: TGTGCCAGCACCTCCCTCGTATCCTACAATGAGCAGTTCTTC. Translating gives CASTSLVSYNEQFF.

The chain's CDR3 is CSVESPDRAGYEQYF. The CDR3 DNA follows: TGCAGCGTTGAATCCCCGGACAGGGCCGGCTACGAGCAGTACTTC. This chain joins TRBV29-1 and TRBJ2-7; 8 positions match TRBD1. The junction had 9 bases not matched to a gene; V was cut back by 2 bases and J by 3 bases. Germline assignment: CDR1 SQVTM and CDR2 ANQGSEA. The CDR3 loop spans 15 amino acids.

V is TRBV30 and J is TRBJ2-6; D ambiguous. The CDR3 loop spans 14 amino acids. Germline-derived CDR1 and CDR2 are GTSNPN and SVGIG (reference sequence). V lost 1 base, J lost 2 bases, and 6 bases lay in between. The CDR3 spells CAWSGGAGANVLTF. CDR3 DNA sequence: TGTGCCTGGAGTGGTGGGGCTGGGGCCAACGTCCTGACTTTC.

The chain has TRBV28 and TRBJ2-5, with D hard to call. Germline assignment: CDR1 MDHEN and CDR2 SYDVKM. The CDR3 is made up of 15 amino acids. V was cut by 7 bases and J by 0 bases, with 15 bases left in between. The CDR3 DNA reads TGTGCCAGCACCTCCGCCCAGGCATACCAAGAGACCCAGTACTTC. Its translation: CASTSAQAYQETQYF. Filled out from reference TRBV28 and TRBJ2-5, the complete variable domain reads DVKVTQSSRYLVKRTGEKVFLECVQDMDHENMFWYRQDPGLGLRLIYFSYDVKMKEKGDIPEGYSVSREKKERFSLILESASTNQTSMYLCASTSAQAYQETQYFGPGTRLLVL.

This clonotype was seen more than once but under ten times. V and J are TRBV9 and TRBJ2-5, with 10 nucleotides matching TRBD2. The V segment lost 4 bases and the J segment 3 bases; nucleotides outside the gene matches: 15. CDR3 length: 18 amino acids. CDR1 and CDR2 (germline): SGDLS, YYNGEE. CDR3 DNA sequence: TGTGCCAGCAGCCCTCCAGGGCTAGCGGGAGCTGTTGAAGAGACCCAGTACTTC. Protein sequence: CASSPPGLAGAVEETQYF.

This clonotype was seen many times. The chain uses TRBV5-1 and TRBJ1-2, with a weak D call TRBD1 (5 bases). The CDR3 covers 13 residues. V shed 2 bases and J shed 7 bases, with 12 bases lying between them. CDR1 SGHRS and CDR2 YFSETQ come from the germline V gene. CDR3 sequence: CASSFRDFVGYTF. As DNA, the CDR3 is TGCGCCAGCAGCTTCCGGGACTTTGTTGGCTACACCTTC.

This rearrangement joins TRBV4-3 to TRBJ1-2, with a tentative D call TRBD1 (5 bases). Trimming left V 0 bases short and J 8 bases short, with 16 bases between. There are 15 residues in the CDR3. Germline V gives CDR1 LGHNA, CDR2 YSLEER. CDR3 nucleotide sequence: TGCGCCAGCAGCCAAGATCTAGGGGCCCCCAGCGGCTACACCTTC. The encoded protein is CASSQDLGAPSGYTF.

This sequence joins TRBV10-3 and TRBJ1-2, with unresolved D. V dropped 3 bases and J dropped 1 base, with 9 bases sitting between them. CDR3 length: 14 residues. Germline CDR1 and CDR2: ENHRY and SYGVKD. The CDR3 region has the DNA TGTGCCATCAGTGACCGCGAGGATAACTATGGCTACACCTTC. This codes for CAISDREDNYGYTF.

The J gene is TRBJ2-4, the V gene TRBV28; tentatively, D is TRBD2 (6 bases). Germline CDR1 is MDHEN and CDR2 is SYDVKM. V lost 2 bases, J lost 9 bases, and 8 bases lay in between. The CDR3 is made up of 12 amino acids. The CDR3 protein is CASSLIGSIQYF. CDR3 DNA sequence: TGTGCCAGCAGTTTAATCGGGAGCATTCAGTACTTC. Variable domain in full (rest from reference TRBV28 and TRBJ2-4): DVKVTQSSRYLVKRTGEKVFLECVQDMDHENMFWYRQDPGLGLRLIYFSYDVKMKEKGDIPEGYSVSREKKERFSLILESASTNQTSMYLCASSLIGSIQYFGAGTRLSVL.

This clonotype appeared a few times. This chain joins TRBV19 and TRBJ2-3; D possibly uses TRBD1 or TRBD2 (5 bases each). This CDR3 is 14 amino acids long. V gave up 5 bases and J gave up 1 base, with 10 bases separating them. Germline V gene data show CDR1 as LNHDA and CDR2 as SQIVND (reference sequence). CDR3 region: CASSVGVGTDTQYF. The CDR3 DNA is TGTGCCAGTAGTGTGGGGGTGGGCACAGATACGCAGTATTTT.